Each of the 13 T cell receptor beta chains below was sequenced from the same sample in a study of CD8 T cells in Susac syndrome. The authors reverse transcribed about 0.5 to 1 ug RNA with random hexamers. One entry per CDR3 protein results from TCRdb running MiXCR on the immunoSEQ multiplex PCR reads. The data show about 130,000 distinct CDR3 sequences, approximately 90% seen once. Sequenced: CD8+ T cells from PBMCs. The receptor set was obtained from a human donor with multiple sclerosis.

This chain connects TRBV27 to TRBJ1-1; D may be TRBD1 (6 bases). V was trimmed by 6 bases and J by 5 bases, leaving 13 bases between them. CDR1 is MNHEY, CDR2 SMNVEV, per germline (reference sequence). CDR3 size: 13 residues. CDR3 DNA: TGTGCCAGCAGCCCCCTTGACAGGACTGAAGCTTTCTTT. Protein product: CASSPLDRTEAFF.

In its sample, this clonotype was seen once. The V call is TRBV3-1, the J call TRBJ2-3; D is undetermined. CDR3 size: 12 residues. The germline V gene encodes CDR1 LGHDT and CDR2 YNNKEL (reference sequence). Trimming left V 4 bases short and J 11 bases short, with 13 bases between. The CDR3 here is CASSLTGEKQYF. In DNA form, the CDR3 reads TGTGCCAGCAGCCTCACTGGTGAAAAGCAGTATTTT.

This chain links TRBV7-9 with TRBJ2-1, with unresolved D. V was cut by 1 base and J by 14 bases, with 9 bases left in between. The CDR3 is 11 residues long. Germline V gene lookup returns CDR1 SEHNR and CDR2 FQNEAQ (reference sequence). The CDR3 nucleotides read TGTGCCAGCAGCTTAGGGGTCTGGGAGTTCTTC. Its protein product is CASSLGVWEFF. Full variable domain (rest looked up from reference TRBV7-9 and TRBJ2-1): DTGVSQNPRHKITKRGQNVTFRCDPISEHNRLYWYRQTLGQGPEFLTYFQNEAQLEKSRLLSDRFSAERPKGSFSTLEIQRTEQGDSAMYLCASSLGVWEFFGPGTRLTVL.

The J gene is TRBJ1-1, the V gene TRBV6-2 or TRBV6-3, with unresolved D. From germline, CDR1 is MNHEY and CDR2 SVGEGT. This CDR3 spans 14 amino acids. Trimming took off 4 bases at V and 0 bases at J, with 9 bases between the two ends. CDR3 in amino acids: CASSSTALNTEAFF. CDR3 bases: TGTGCCAGCAGTTCTACAGCCCTGAACACTGAAGCTTTCTTT.

This chain connects TRBV19 to TRBJ2-2, with D maybe TRBD1 (6 bases). CDR1 and CDR2 from the germline V gene are LNHDA and SQIVND (reference sequence). The V end lost 6 bases, the J end lost 6 bases, and 8 bases lay between the germline ends. The CDR3 consists of 12 residues. The CDR3 nucleotides read TGTGCCAGTAGGCAGGGGTCCGGGGAGCTGTTTTTT. As protein: CASRQGSGELFF.

The J gene is TRBJ2-7, the V gene TRBV25-1; D is perhaps TRBD1 or TRBD2 (5 bases each). CDR3 length equals 14 residues. Trimming left V 3 bases short and J 4 bases short, with 13 bases between. CDR1 is MGHDK and CDR2 is SYGVNS in the germline V gene. The CDR3 is CASSDLGWGYEQYF. The CDR3, as DNA: TGTGCCAGCAGTGACCTGGGGTGGGGGTACGAGCAGTACTTC.

This chain uses TRBV6-5 with TRBJ1-1, with a weak D call TRBD1 (6 bases). Germline loops: CDR1 MNHEY, CDR2 SVGAGI. Trimming left V 11 bases short and J 6 bases short, with 25 bases between. The CDR3 runs to 15 residues. CDR3 amino acids: CAAMTYGGRISEAFF. CDR3 DNA: TGTGCCGCAATGACCTACGGGGGGCGAATCTCTGAAGCTTTCTTT.

The V gene is TRBV12-3 or TRBV12-4, the J gene TRBJ2-1; D ambiguous. The CDR3 is made up of 12 amino acids. V gave up 1 base and J gave up 9 bases, with 7 bases separating them. This chain's CDR3 is CASSLVSGEQFF. Here the CDR3 DNA reads TGTGCCAGCAGTTTAGTTTCCGGTGAGCAGTTCTTC.

The genes are TRBV29-1 and TRBJ2-2; D unclear. The CDR3 is made up of 12 amino acids. Germline V CDR1 and CDR2: SQVTM, ANQGSEA. V lost 6 bases, J lost 2 bases, and 7 bases lay in between. CDR3 nucleotide sequence: TGCAGCGTCTCCCTTAACACCGGGGAGCTGTTTTTT. Translated, it gives CSVSLNTGELFF.

This chain joins TRBV6-2 or TRBV6-3 and TRBJ2-1; 8 bases line up with TRBD2. The CDR3 has 15 residues. The germline gives CDR1 MNHEY, CDR2 SVGEGT. Trimming at V came to 5 bases and at J to 9 bases, leaving 12 bases not matched to a gene. The chain's CDR3 is CASSPGTRRVGEQFF. CDR3 coding DNA: TGTGCCAGCAGTCCAGGGACTAGACGAGTCGGTGAGCAGTTCTTC.

The chain is built from TRBV6-5 and TRBJ2-3, with 10 nucleotides matching TRBD2. CDR1 is MNHEY and CDR2 is SVGAGI in the germline V gene. The V and J ends lost 4 bases and 1 base, in that order; junction bases with no gene match: 11. CDR3 length: 18 amino acids. The CDR3, as DNA: TGTGCCAGCAGTTGGGGCTTAGGGACTAGCGAGGGCACAGATACGCAGTATTTT. Its protein is CASSWGLGTSEGTDTQYF.

This clonotype was picked up a small number of times. The genes are TRBV5-4 and TRBJ2-7; D possibly corresponds to TRBD1 (5 bases). Looked up from germline, CDR1 is SGHNT and CDR2 is YYREEE (reference sequence). Trimming removed 0 bases from V and 1 base from J, with 8 bases in between. The CDR3 length is 14 residues. The CDR3 protein is CASSLGGASYEQYF. The CDR3 nucleotides are TGTGCCAGCAGCTTGGGTGGGGCATCCTACGAGCAGTACTTC.

This chain connects TRBV27 to TRBJ2-5; 7 positions match TRBD2. Germline V gene data show CDR1 as MNHEY and CDR2 as SMNVEV (reference sequence). After removal of 5 bases from V and 5 bases from J, the junction contained 8 bases not matched to a gene. The CDR3 is 14 amino acids. The CDR3 reads CASSILAAGETQYF. The DNA for the CDR3 is TGTGCCAGCAGTATTCTAGCGGCCGGGGAGACCCAGTACTTC.